This T cell receptor beta chain was sequenced for a study of cytomegalovirus exposure and HLA in healthy donors. 13 Jbeta primers and 60 Vbeta primers were used for the PCR. Using immunoSEQ multiplex PCR, the repertoire was profiled, and TCRdb retains in-frame clones only, with some absent. The sample lists roughly 120,000 clones, around 82% occurring once. Sampled while nominally healthy, donors likely had unrecorded immune exposures. Sequenced: PBMCs. This clonotype originated in a male donor in good health and CMV-seropositive.

The CDR3 DNA follows: TGTGCCAGCACCATAGGGGGGGACACCGGGGAGCTGTTTTTT. Encoded protein: CASTIGGDTGELFF. This chain connects TRBV11-3 to TRBJ2-2, with D possibly matching TRBD2 (7 bases). Trimming shortened V by 7 bases and J by 3 bases, and 12 bases separated the two germline ends. This CDR3 spans 14 amino acids. CDR1 and CDR2 (germline): SGHNT, YENEEA.